The 30 T cell receptor beta chains below were found in one sample sequenced in a study of long-term antiretroviral therapy in people with HIV. The libraries were made with immunoSEQ v3.0 at survey level. This table comes from immunoSEQ multiplex PCR, and its TCRdb copy is limited to in-frame clones, with some not included. Here the sample spans 20,000 to 30,000 clones, more than 70% being singletons. Source: unsorted PBMCs, taken 3 years after starting antiretroviral therapy. The receptors shown here come from a man younger than 35 with HIV.

The rearrangement uses TRBV2 and TRBJ2-1; D not certain. Trimming left V 6 bases short and J 0 bases short, with 12 bases between. The germline V gene has CDR1 SNHLY and CDR2 FYNNEI. The CDR3 is 15 residues long. The CDR3: CASSVRQSSYNEQFF. CDR3 nucleotides: TGTGCCAGCAGCGTCCGCCAGAGCTCCTACAATGAGCAGTTCTTC. The entire variable domain, with the rest obtained from reference TRBV2 and TRBJ2-1, is as follows: EPEVTQTPSHQVTQMGQEVILRCVPISNHLYFYWYRQILGQKVEFLVSFYNNEISEKSEIFDDQFSVERPDGSNFTLKIRSTKLEDSAMYFCASSVRQSSYNEQFFGPGTRLTVL.

Comments on this clone: At one boundary the junction diverges from the germline segment, which might be a read error. DNA for the CDR3: TGTGCCAGTAGCGGGAACCTCTATCCCTACGGGCAGTACTTC. Its protein product is CASSGNLYPYGQYF. V gene TRBV19 combines with J gene TRBJ2-7; D might be TRBD2 (5 bases). CDR3 length equals 14 residues. Per the germline V gene, CDR1 is LNHDA and CDR2 is SQIVND (reference sequence).

The sample holds a few counts of this clone. This chain links TRBV9 with TRBJ2-7; the D is unclear. Trimming removed 0 bases at V and 5 bases at J, with 3 bases between. The CDR3 contains 11 residues. Germline V gene lookup returns CDR1 SGDLS and CDR2 YYNGEE. CDR3 sequence (DNA): TGTGCCAGCAGCGTAGGCGACGAGCAGTACTTC. This sequence encodes CASSVGDEQYF.

This chain connects TRBV18 to TRBJ2-3; D call uncertain. CDR1 KGHSH and CDR2 LQKENI come from the germline V gene. V was shortened by 6 bases and J by 2 bases, with 9 bases between the two germline ends. The CDR3 extends over 13 amino acids. The CDR3 protein is CASSDRNTDTQYF. For the CDR3, the DNA is TGTGCCAGCTCCGATCGAAACACAGATACGCAGTATTTT.

The chain employs TRBV6-5 and TRBJ2-7; the D is unclear. Deletions cut 6 bases from V and 9 bases from J, with 18 bases between. The CDR3 sequence is 13 residues long. CDR1 and CDR2 from the germline V gene are MNHEY and SVGAGI. The CDR3 DNA is TGTGCCAGCAGCCCGGCGCCCTACGTGGTGCAGTACGTC. It codes for CASSPAPYVVQYV.

V gene TRBV7-9 combines with J gene TRBJ1-4; 7 bases match TRBD1. There are 12 residues in the CDR3. With V trimmed by 5 bases and J by 10 bases, 4 bases remained unmatched. The germline V gene has CDR1 SEHNR and CDR2 FQNEAQ (reference sequence). CDR3 loop: CASSGTELKLFF. CDR3 nucleotides: TGTGCCAGCAGCGGGACAGAACTAAAACTGTTTTTT.

The chain recombines TRBV7-3 with TRBJ2-2; 8 bases map to TRBD1. V trimming: 4 bases; J trimming: 4 bases; junction bases outside the gene matches: 8. There are 16 residues in the CDR3. The V gene's germline CDR1 is SGHTA and CDR2 FQGTGA. Here the CDR3 reads CASSSRTGTGTGELFF. In DNA, the CDR3 is TGTGCCAGCAGCTCCCGGACAGGGACGGGCACCGGGGAGCTGTTTTTT.

This chain connects TRBV6-6 to TRBJ1-5; D not resolved. This CDR3 has 16 amino acids. Between the trimmed V and J ends, which lost 4 bases and 5 bases, there was a span of 18 bases. Germline CDR1 is MNHNY and CDR2 is SVGAGI (reference sequence). The CDR3 spells CASSSIGPPSYQPQHF. Here the CDR3 DNA reads TGTGCCAGCAGTTCGATAGGGCCACCCAGCTATCAGCCCCAGCATTTT.

The gene calls are TRBV5-1 and TRBJ1-3, with D tentatively TRBD1 (6 bases). CDR1 SGHRS and CDR2 YFSETQ come from the germline V gene. Trimming shortened V by 4 bases and J by 0 bases, and 20 bases separated the two germline ends. CDR3 size: 18 residues. The CDR3 sequence: CASSPLKGGGFSGNTIYF. The CDR3 bases are TGCGCCAGCAGCCCGCTGAAAGGGGGGGGATTCTCTGGAAACACCATATATTTT.

The chain has TRBV7-9 and TRBJ1-1; D perhaps matches TRBD1 (5 bases). Trimming stripped 7 bases from V and 0 bases from J, with 27 bases between. The CDR3 is made up of 19 amino acids. Per germline, CDR1 SEHNR and CDR2 FQNEAQ (reference sequence). The CDR3 protein is CASNKPELDSGRLNTEAFF. The CDR3 DNA is TGTGCCAGCAATAAACCAGAGCTCGACAGCGGACGATTGAACACTGAAGCTTTCTTT.

The V call is TRBV2, the J call TRBJ2-5; 9 bases line up with TRBD2. Germline V gene lookup returns CDR1 SNHLY and CDR2 FYNNEI. The CDR3 length is 15 residues. Trimming at V came to 3 bases and at J to 7 bases, leaving 9 bases not matched to a gene. In DNA, the CDR3 is TGTGCCAGCAGTGAGGAAGCGGGGGGCCGGGTGACCCAGTACTTC. Its protein product is CASSEEAGGRVTQYF.

This sequence joins TRBV27 and TRBJ2-7, with 7 nucleotides matching TRBD1. The CDR3 runs 14 residues. Germline CDR1 MNHEY, CDR2 SMNVEV (reference sequence). Trimming took 3 bases from V and 7 from J; bases not matched to a gene: 9. The CDR3 coding sequence is TGTGCCAGCAGTTTCATAGGGGGCGCGAGGGAGCAGTACTTC. Translated: CASSFIGGAREQYF.

The V call is TRBV5-4, the J call TRBJ2-1; D is possibly TRBD1 (7 bases). This CDR3 spans 14 amino acids. V lost 0 bases and J lost 7, with 11 bases in between. Germline V gene data show CDR1 as SGHNT and CDR2 as YYREEE (reference sequence). The CDR3 nucleotides read TGTGCCAGCAGCTTGGTTCAGGGGGGTAATGAGCAGTTCTTC. As protein: CASSLVQGGNEQFF.

The chain links TRBV4-1 to TRBJ1-2; D not certain. V was clipped by 1 base and J by 4 bases, with 10 bases between them. The CDR3 is made up of 14 amino acids. CDR1 is MGHRA, CDR2 YSYEKL, per germline. Here the CDR3 DNA reads TGCGCCAGCAGCCAAGTAGGCGGAACCTATGGCTACACCTTC. Encoded protein: CASSQVGGTYGYTF.

This chain uses TRBV10-2 with TRBJ2-5; 11 bases map to TRBD2. V was pared by 8 bases and J by 3 bases, with 5 bases of the junction left unmatched. Germline-derived CDR1 and CDR2 are WSHSY and SAAADI. The CDR3 has 14 amino acids. CDR3 amino acids: CASGGSGGEETQYF. The DNA of the CDR3 is TGCGCCAGCGGCGGTAGCGGGGGGGAAGAGACCCAGTACTTC.

This clone was observed a single time. The rearrangement uses TRBV28 and TRBJ2-2; D is ambiguous. Trimming pared 7 bases from V and 4 bases from J, leaving 13 bases between. The CDR3 loop spans 14 amino acids. Per germline, CDR1 MDHEN and CDR2 SYDVKM. The CDR3 DNA reads TGTGCCAGCAATTTGGCAGGATCCACCGGGGAGCTGTTTTTT. It encodes CASNLAGSTGELFF.

In its sample, this clone was seen once. The chain links TRBV19 to TRBJ2-2; tentatively, D is TRBD2 (6 bases). The CDR3 runs to 14 residues. Germline CDR1 LNHDA, CDR2 SQIVND (reference sequence). V shed 11 bases and J shed 1 base, with 14 bases lying between them. The CDR3 loop is CAGGGRGNTGELFF. Here the CDR3 DNA reads TGTGCCGGTGGCGGGCGGGGGAACACCGGGGAGCTGTTTTTT.

This clone was detected once. V usage is TRBV6-1 and J usage is TRBJ2-2; D is unresolved. CDR1 and CDR2 (germline): MNHNS, SASEGT. The V end lost 6 bases, the J end lost 3 bases, and 11 bases lay between the germline ends. This CDR3 region has 14 residues. The CDR3, as DNA: TGTGCCAGCAGGCGTTTTATCGACACCGGGGAGCTGTTTTTT. Translation: CASRRFIDTGELFF.

This clone was detected only once. This chain joins TRBV10-3 and TRBJ2-1; no definite D call. The CDR3 spans 13 residues. The germline V gene encodes CDR1 ENHRY and CDR2 SYGVKD. The V and J ends lost 6 bases and 0 bases respectively, with 6 bases between them. CDR3 residues: CAISPISYNEQFF. Written as DNA, the CDR3 is TGTGCCATCAGCCCGATCTCCTACAATGAGCAGTTCTTC.

The chain is built from TRBV2 and TRBJ2-5; D not certain. Trimming shortened V by 8 bases and J by 5 bases, and 6 bases separated the two germline ends. Germline V gives CDR1 SNHLY, CDR2 FYNNEI. The CDR3 has 10 amino acids. The CDR3 reads CASEVETQYF. CDR3 DNA: TGTGCCAGCGAGGTGGAGACCCAGTACTTC.

The V call is TRBV5-1, the J call TRBJ2-1, with D perhaps assigned TRBD1 or TRBD2 (5 bases each). The V and J ends lost 2 bases and 2 bases respectively, with 11 bases between them. Per germline, CDR1 SGHRS and CDR2 YFSETQ. The CDR3 runs 15 residues. CDR3 sequence reads: CASSFNRGAYNEQFF. CDR3 sequence (DNA): TGCGCCAGCAGCTTTAACCGGGGCGCCTACAATGAGCAGTTCTTC.

The chain joins TRBV10-1 to TRBJ2-2; tentative D call: TRBD2 (5 bases). Trimming took 5 bases from V and 5 from J, leaving 12 bases between them. Germline loops: CDR1 WNHNN, CDR2 SYGVQD (reference sequence). The CDR3 contains 14 residues. CDR3 loop: CASSYGGRTGELFF. The CDR3 DNA is TGCGCCAGCAGTTACGGCGGGCGGACCGGGGAGCTGTTTTTT.

This chain uses TRBV5-1 with TRBJ2-7, with a weak D call TRBD1 (6 bases). Trimming removed 2 bases from V and 0 bases from J, with 12 bases in between. The length of the CDR3 is 15 residues. CDR1 and CDR2 from the germline V gene are SGHRS and YFSETQ. DNA of the CDR3: TGCGCCAGCAGCTTATGGGGGCAGCGCTCCTACGAGCAGTACTTC. It specifies CASSLWGQRSYEQYF.

The V call is TRBV7-2, the J call TRBJ2-7; possibly TRBD1 or TRBD2 for D (5 bases each). The CDR3 length is 15 residues. The germline CDR1 and CDR2 sequences are SGHTA and FQGNSA. Trimming cost V 5 bases and J 2 bases, with 16 bases left between them. The CDR3 loop reads CASSNPPGRTYEQYV. The CDR3 DNA reads as TGTGCCAGCAGCAATCCCCCAGGGAGAACCTACGAGCAGTACGTC.

The chain links TRBV7-9 to TRBJ1-2; D remains ambiguous. Germline V CDR1 and CDR2: SEHNR, FQNEAQ (reference sequence). Between the trimmed V and J ends, which lost 3 bases and 8 bases, there was a span of 7 bases. The CDR3 runs to 11 residues. The CDR3 bases are TGTGCCAGCAGCTTCGACCGCGGCTACACCTTC. Protein sequence: CASSFDRGYTF.

The chain carries TRBV6-1 and TRBJ2-7; D is uncertain. The length of the CDR3 is 12 residues. Looked up from germline, CDR1 is MNHNS and CDR2 is SASEGT. The V end was cut by 5 bases, the J end by 7 bases, with 12 bases between. The CDR3 loop is CASSIFAGEQYF. The CDR3 bases are TGTGCCAGCAGTATCTTTGCCGGGGAGCAGTACTTC.

This rearrangement joins TRBV19 to TRBJ2-6; 8 bases fit TRBD2. The CDR3 consists of 16 residues. Germline assignment: CDR1 LNHDA and CDR2 SQIVND (reference sequence). Losses at the gene ends were 4 bases for V and 0 bases for J; bases not matched to a gene: 2. The CDR3 DNA is TGTGCCAGTAGTAACGGGGGGGCCTCTGGGGCCAACGTCCTGACTTTC. It encodes CASSNGGASGANVLTF.

This chain uses TRBV12-5 with TRBJ2-5; 8 positions agree with TRBD1. The CDR3 loop spans 13 amino acids. Germline CDR1 LGHNT, CDR2 FRNRAP. The J segment lost 4 bases and the V segment lost 5 bases, leaving 3 bases of the junction unmatched. CDR3 residues: CASGLGQGETQYF. Written as DNA, the CDR3 is TGTGCTAGTGGTCTCGGACAGGGAGAGACCCAGTACTTC.

The chain uses TRBV4-1 and TRBJ1-1; D is possibly TRBD1 (5 bases). Germline V gives CDR1 MGHRA, CDR2 YSYEKL. The V gene lost 5 bases and the J gene lost 2 bases, with 9 bases spanning the gap. This CDR3 contains 13 residues. Here the CDR3 DNA reads TGCGCCAGCAGCAAGCAGGGTAACACTGAAGCTTTCTTT. Its translation is CASSKQGNTEAFF.

CDR3 in amino acids: CASSHREVGELFF. As DNA, the CDR3 is TGTGCCAGCAGCCACAGGGAAGTCGGGGAGCTGTTTTTT. The chain joins TRBV4-2 to TRBJ2-2; the D gene is possibly TRBD1 (5 bases). Germline V CDR1 and CDR2: LGHNA, YNFKEQ. CDR3 length: 13 amino acids. Trimming took 3 bases from V and 7 from J, leaving 9 bases between them.